This TCR beta chain was captured in a study of type 1 regulatory T cells. Between the trimmed V and J ends, which lost 6 bases and 9 bases, there was a span of 12 bases. This CDR3 region has 12 residues. Whole-study findings and limits: Compared with non-Tr1 cells, Tr1 cells showed a narrower TCR repertoire.

In the case of this clonotype: Its antigen remains unknown.

TCRdb reprocessed the reads with MiXCR, giving one entry per CDR3 protein. Found here are about 69,000 distinct CDR3 sequences, roughly 20% of them singletons; the top ten hold more than 7.5%. The V and J genes are TRBV12-3 or TRBV12-4 and TRBJ2-1; D unclear. This sequence was found in a human donor in good health. Sequenced input: cultured type 1 regulatory T (Tr1) cells, either the whole culture or a sorted fraction (not recorded which). The CDR3 DNA sequence: TGTGCCAGCAGGCCCCGCGAGTTTGAGCAGTTCTTC. It yields the protein CASRPREFEQFF.